This TCR beta chain is from a study of blood T cell repertoires in COVID-19. Measured with immunoSEQ multiplex PCR; TCRdb has only the in-frame clones, and not every one. The data contain approximately 210,000 clones, approximately 90% of them singletons. This CDR3 region has 15 residues. The germline V gene has CDR1 MNHNS and CDR2 SASEGT. Losses at the gene ends were 1 base for V and 3 bases for J; bases not matched to a gene: 6. The specimen sequenced was peripheral blood. The clonotype comes from a man aged 45-65 years with COVID-19, enrolled during active disease. This chain links TRBV6-1 with TRBJ2-7; 7 bases fit TRBD1. DNA for the CDR3: TGTGCCAGCAGTGAAGATTGGACAGGAGTCTACGAGCAGTACTTC. Translating gives CASSEDWTGVYEQYF.